This T cell receptor (beta chain) derives from a study of shared clonotypes between healthy human individuals. Study-wide background: Donors, aged 18 to 49, were a couple of women and a few men.

Assay: immunoSEQ multiplex PCR; the TCRdb copy retains only in-frame clones and omits some. Of 2 million to 2.5 million clones listed, just over 90% are singletons. CDR1 and CDR2 from the germline V gene are MDHEN and SYDVKM. This CDR3 spans 14 amino acids. Trimming took off 6 bases at V and 4 bases at J, with 15 bases between the two ends. Study-wide results and caveats: Naive subsets tended to show greater estimated richness than memory subsets.

A note on this clone: Its target is unknown.

The origin of this receptor is a man between 18 and 29 years old in good health. Some clones in this sample may be carry-over from other donors' samples. Sample: naive CD4+ T cells from PBMCs. The subset: CD45RA+ positively selected. This rearrangement joins TRBV28 to TRBJ1-2; D uncertain. CDR3 sequence reads: CASSLLIETYGYTF. The DNA for the CDR3 is TGTGCCAGCAGCCTACTAATTGAGACCTATGGCTACACCTTC.